This T cell receptor beta chain was recovered during a study of control samples from healthy donors and cancer patients. This clone was detected only once. CDR1 and CDR2 from the germline V gene are MRHNA and SNTAGT. With 0 bases removed from V and 8 bases from J, the gap between germline ends came to 10 bases. The CDR3 covers 13 residues. Sequencing was performed with immunoSEQ multiplex PCR; in TCRdb, only in-frame clones are kept and a portion is missing. The sample has some 120,000 clones, 75% to 90% seen once. The chain uses TRBV6-4 and TRBJ1-2; D not certain. Source material: PBMCs. The receptor comes from a woman in her forties or fifties with colorectal cancer. CDR3 amino acids: CASSDSRGQGYTF. In nucleotides, the CDR3 is TGTGCCAGCAGTGACTCACGCGGGCAAGGCTACACCTTC.